The rows below give T cell receptor beta chains drawn from one sample of a study of chemoradiotherapy in HPV16-positive cancers. The protocol was immunoSEQ multiplex PCR, while the TCRdb copy is restricted to in-frame clones and leaves out a portion. Found here are 9,500 to 15,000 clones, about three quarters of them singletons; the top ten hold about 2%. This sample was taken from a patient who underwent chemoradiotherapy. All receptors come from a human donor with HPV-associated anogenital cancer. The CDR3 runs from the conserved cysteine through the conserved F or W. A D gene is named only where the DNA matches it firmly. The listing skips clone size in some rows; elsewhere it reads once, few, many or a size class.

CDR3 length,J gene,clone size,V gene,D gene,CDR3 protein,CDR3 DNA
14,TRBJ2-1,.,TRBV19,.,CASSMTWGNNEQFF,TGTGCCAGTAGTATGACGTGGGGAAACAATGAGCAGTTCTTC
13,TRBJ1-2,.,TRBV6-6,.,CASSYGEGYGYTF,TGTGCCAGCAGTTACGGGGAGGGCTATGGCTACACCTTC
17,TRBJ2-1,few,TRBV11-1,TRBD1,CASSHPWTGTIRNEQFF,TGTGCCAGCAGCCATCCCTGGACAGGGACCATTCGGAATGAGCAGTTCTTC
13,TRBJ2-1,few,TRBV7-2,.,CASSPQYEDEQFF,TGTGCCAGCAGCCCCCAGTATGAGGATGAGCAGTTCTTC
12,TRBJ1-5,.,TRBV6-5,.,CASAGRNQPQHF,TGTGCCAGCGCTGGGCGGAATCAGCCCCAGCATTTT
13,TRBJ1-2,few,TRBV5-6,.,CASSLGPSSGYTF,TGTGCCAGCAGCTTGGGGCCTTCCAGTGGCTACACCTTC
15,TRBJ2-7,.,TRBV5-4,.,CASSLGGTNPYEQYF,TGTGCCAGCAGCTTGGGTGGGACAAATCCCTACGAGCAGTACTTC
15,TRBJ2-3,few,TRBV5-1,.,CASSTGATSTDTQYF,TGCGCCAGCAGCACCGGTGCTACTAGCACAGATACGCAGTATTTT
18,TRBJ2-5,.,TRBV5-1,TRBD2,CASSFGLAGGTLQETQYF,TGCGCCAGCAGTTTTGGACTAGCGGGGGGCACGTTACAAGAGACCCAGTACTTC
13,TRBJ1-1,.,TRBV7-9,.,CASSLAASTEAFF,TGTGCCAGCAGCTTAGCGGCAAGCACTGAAGCTTTCTTT
14,TRBJ1-3,.,TRBV7-2,.,CASSLGPGKNTIYF,TGTGCCAGCAGCTTAGGACCCGGGAAAAACACCATATATTTT
15,TRBJ1-4,.,TRBV4-1,TRBD1,CASSHIDRGVEKLFF,TGCGCCAGCAGCCACATAGACAGGGGTGTTGAAAAACTGTTTTTT
16,TRBJ1-1,.,TRBV4-3,.,CASSQDLPDSPGQAFF,TGCGCCAGCAGCCAAGACCTGCCGGACAGCCCCGGACAAGCTTTCTTT
13,TRBJ2-7,.,TRBV6-1,.,CATRDQLSYEQYF,TGTGCCACCCGGGACCAACTCTCCTACGAGCAGTACTTC
15,TRBJ1-6,.,TRBV13,.,CASSFQGTYNSPLHF,TGTGCCAGCAGCTTTCAGGGGACCTATAATTCACCCCTCCACTTT
15,TRBJ2-7,.,TRBV2,TRBD1,CASSVGGQGYYEQYF,TGTGCCAGCAGTGTTGGGGGACAGGGGTACTACGAGCAGTACTTC
12,TRBJ2-3,few,TRBV2,.,CASSLEADTQYF,TGTGCCAGCAGTCTAGAGGCGGATACGCAGTATTTT
17,TRBJ1-4,.,TRBV30,TRBD1,CAWSNPFGRGANEKLFF,TGTGCCTGGAGTAATCCATTTGGCAGGGGGGCTAATGAAAAACTGTTTTTT
16,TRBJ2-1,.,TRBV13,TRBD2,CASSSILAGAYNEQFF,TGTGCCAGCAGCTCAATCCTAGCGGGGGCCTACAATGAGCAGTTCTTC
13,TRBJ1-4,few,TRBV2,TRBD1,CASSEGTGGKLFF,TGTGCCAGCAGTGAAGGGACAGGAGGGAAACTGTTTTTT
14,TRBJ2-3,.,TRBV19,.,CASSMRRDTDTQYF,TGTGCCAGTAGTATGAGGCGTGACACAGATACGCAGTATTTT
14,TRBJ2-3,.,TRBV7-6,TRBD1,CASSLMRGPDTQYF,TGTGCCAGCAGCTTAATGAGGGGGCCAGATACGCAGTATTTT
17,TRBJ1-1,.,TRBV27,TRBD1,CASSLGTGGTMNTEAFF,TGTGCCAGCAGTTTAGGGACAGGGGGTACCATGAACACTGAAGCTTTCTTT
15,TRBJ2-6,.,TRBV6-5,.,CASRLGETGANVLTF,TGTGCCAGCAGGTTAGGGGAAACTGGGGCCAACGTCCTGACTTTC
15,TRBJ1-3,few,TRBV11-3,.,CASSPRVLSGNTIYF,TGTGCCAGCAGCCCCCGAGTCCTCTCTGGAAACACCATATATTTT